The clone carrying this T cell receptor beta chain appeared a few times. Via MiXCR, TCRdb re-called the RT-PCR reads, giving one row per CDR3 protein. The sample consists of about 400,000 distinct CDR3 sequences, more than 15% of them appearing once. The data derive from a study of patients and donors after allogeneic stem cell transplantation. Trimming removed 4 bases from V and 2 bases from J; junction bases left unmatched: 6. The CDR3 is 16 residues long. Germline V lookup: CDR1 GTSNPN, CDR2 SVGIG (reference sequence). The sample was blood, either unsorted or a sorted T cell fraction (not recorded which). The TCR sequence derives from a human donor who was either an allogeneic HSCT recipient or a stem cell or donor lymphocyte infusion donor (not recorded which). It is not recorded whose cells these are; they may come from a transplant donor. The rearrangement joins TRBV30 to TRBJ2-1; 12 bases align to TRBD2. DNA of the CDR3: TGTGCCTGGACTAGCGGGAGGGGCCTAGCCTACAATGAGCAGTTCTTC. It specifies CAWTSGRGLAYNEQFF.